Below are 5 T cell receptor beta chains sequenced from a single sample in a study of T-cell reconstitution after alpha-beta-depleted transplantation in children. Researchers prepared the TCRbeta library using unique molecular identifiers, the study reports. A single record per CDR3 protein comes from TCRdb applying MiXCR to the PCR reads. This sample has fewer than 400,000 distinct CDR3 sequences; roughly 22% occur once, and the top ten carry approximately 3.8%. The material sequenced was PBMCs from the stem cell graft donor, taken from the stem cell graft. The receptors derive from a human donor who donated a stem cell graft to a child with acute myeloid leukemia.

This clonotype was recorded only once. The chain uses TRBV28 and TRBJ2-5, with TRBD2 matching over 9 bases. Per the germline V gene, CDR1 is MDHEN and CDR2 is SYDVKM. CDR3 length: 16 amino acids. Trimming at V came to 8 bases and at J to 4 bases, leaving 14 bases not matched to a gene. CDR3 nucleotides: TGTGCCAGCTCGCAGGGGGGCGGGAGGGCCAGAGAGACCCAGTACTTC. Its protein product is CASSQGGGRARETQYF.

As for this clonotype: Germline is not matched at one junction end, which may reflect a read error. This sequence joins TRBV6-5 and TRBJ2-3; 11 bases align to TRBD2. The CDR3 length is 17 residues. Germline V gives CDR1 MNHEY, CDR2 SVGAGI. The CDR3 protein is CASSYVAGGTSIDTQYF. CDR3 DNA: TGTGCCAGCAGTTACGTAGCGGGAGGGACAAGCATAGATACGCAGTATTTT.

This clonotype was observed a handful of times. V and J are TRBV12-3 or TRBV12-4 and TRBJ1-2, with D unclear. This CDR3 region has 11 residues. V dropped 5 bases and J dropped 2 bases, with 3 bases sitting between them. CDR3 coding DNA: TGTGCCAGCAGTGGGAACTATGGCTACACCTTC. Encoded protein: CASSGNYGYTF.

This clonotype was observed a handful of times. V gene TRBV6-1 combines with J gene TRBJ2-7; the D is unclear. V was pared by 6 bases and J by 3 bases, with 18 bases between. Germline V gene lookup returns CDR1 MNHNS and CDR2 SASEGT. The CDR3 runs to 15 residues. As DNA, the CDR3 is TGTGCCAGCAGACTCTCCCCGGCAGAATTCTACGAGCAGTACTTC. It yields the protein CASRLSPAEFYEQYF.

This clonotype appeared a few times. This chain links TRBV12-3 or TRBV12-4 with TRBJ1-4, with a weak D call TRBD1 (5 bases). The CDR3 is 16 amino acids. V was clipped by 3 bases and J by 0 bases, with 11 bases between them. The CDR3 is CASSFGARATNEKLFF. The CDR3 coding sequence is TGTGCCAGCAGTTTTGGGGCTCGAGCAACTAATGAAAAACTGTTTTTT.